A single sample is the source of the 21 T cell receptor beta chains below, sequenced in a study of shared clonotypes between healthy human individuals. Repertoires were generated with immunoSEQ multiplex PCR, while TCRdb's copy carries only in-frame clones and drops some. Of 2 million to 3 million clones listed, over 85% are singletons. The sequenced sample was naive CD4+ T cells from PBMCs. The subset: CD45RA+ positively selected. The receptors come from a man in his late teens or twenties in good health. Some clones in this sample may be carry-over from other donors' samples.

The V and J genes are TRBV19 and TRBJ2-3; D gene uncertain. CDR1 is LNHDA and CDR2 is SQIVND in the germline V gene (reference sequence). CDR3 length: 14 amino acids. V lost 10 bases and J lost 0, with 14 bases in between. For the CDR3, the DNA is TGTGCCACATCCGCTTATGATAGCACAGATACGCAGTATTTT. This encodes CATSAYDSTDTQYF. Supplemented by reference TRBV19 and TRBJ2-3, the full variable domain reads DGGITQSPKYLFRKEGQNVTLSCEQNLNHDAMYWYRQDPGQGLRLIYYSQIVNDFQKGDIAEGYSVSREKKESFPLTVTSAQKNPTAFYLCATSAYDSTDTQYFGPGTRLTVL.

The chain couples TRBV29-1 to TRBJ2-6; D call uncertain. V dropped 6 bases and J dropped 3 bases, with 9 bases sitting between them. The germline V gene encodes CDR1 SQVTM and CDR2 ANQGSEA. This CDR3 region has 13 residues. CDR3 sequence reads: CSVTMGGANVLTF. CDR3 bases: TGCAGCGTCACCATGGGTGGGGCCAACGTCCTGACTTTC.

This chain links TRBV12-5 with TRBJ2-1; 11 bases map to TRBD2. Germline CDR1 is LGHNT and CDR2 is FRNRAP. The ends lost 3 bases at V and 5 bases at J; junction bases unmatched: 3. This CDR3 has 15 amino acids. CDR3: CASGFSGRADNEQFF. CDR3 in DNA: TGTGCTAGTGGTTTTAGCGGGAGGGCCGACAATGAGCAGTTCTTC.

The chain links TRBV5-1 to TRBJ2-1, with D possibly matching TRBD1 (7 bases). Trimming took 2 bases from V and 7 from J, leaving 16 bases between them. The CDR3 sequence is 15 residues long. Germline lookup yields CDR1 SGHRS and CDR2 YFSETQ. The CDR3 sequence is CASSFGGTDLNEQFF. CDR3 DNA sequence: TGCGCCAGCAGCTTCGGAGGGACAGACCTTAATGAGCAGTTCTTC. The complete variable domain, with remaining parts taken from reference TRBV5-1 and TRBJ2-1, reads KAGVTQTPRYLIKTRGQQVTLSCSPISGHRSVSWYQQTPGQGLQFLFEYFSETQRNKGNFPGRFSGRQFSNSRSEMNVSTLELGDSALYLCASSFGGTDLNEQFFGPGTRLTVL.

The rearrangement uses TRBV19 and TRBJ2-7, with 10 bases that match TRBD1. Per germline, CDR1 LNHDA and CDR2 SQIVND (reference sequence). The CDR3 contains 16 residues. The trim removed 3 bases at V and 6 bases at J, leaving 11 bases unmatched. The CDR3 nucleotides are TGTGCCAGTAGTATGGGGTCCGGGACAGGGGTGCTCGAGCAGTACTTC. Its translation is CASSMGSGTGVLEQYF.

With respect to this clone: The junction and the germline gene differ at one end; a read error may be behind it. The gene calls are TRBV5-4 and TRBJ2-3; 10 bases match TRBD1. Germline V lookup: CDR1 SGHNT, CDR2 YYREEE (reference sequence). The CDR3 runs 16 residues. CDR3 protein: CASSVMGTGVTYTQYF. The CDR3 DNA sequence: TGTGCCAGCAGCGTGATGGGGACAGGGGTCACATATACGCAGTATTTT.

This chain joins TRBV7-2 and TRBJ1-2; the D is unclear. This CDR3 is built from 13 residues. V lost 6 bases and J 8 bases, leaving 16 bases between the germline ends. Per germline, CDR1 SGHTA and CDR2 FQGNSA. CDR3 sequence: CASRDDRERGYTF. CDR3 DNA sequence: TGTGCCAGCAGGGACGACCGGGAGCGCGGCTACACCTTC.

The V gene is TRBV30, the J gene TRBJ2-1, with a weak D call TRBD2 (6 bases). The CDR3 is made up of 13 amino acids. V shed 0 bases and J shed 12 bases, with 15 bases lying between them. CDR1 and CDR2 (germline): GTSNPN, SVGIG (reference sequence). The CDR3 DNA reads TGTGCCTGGAGTGTAACCGGGACTCCCCGGCAGTTCTTC. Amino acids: CAWSVTGTPRQFF.

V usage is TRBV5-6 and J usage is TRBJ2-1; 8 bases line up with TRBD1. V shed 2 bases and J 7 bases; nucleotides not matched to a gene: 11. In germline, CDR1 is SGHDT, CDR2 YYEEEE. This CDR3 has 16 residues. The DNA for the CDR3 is TGTGCCAGCAGCTTAACGCAGGGGGCGCTGGTGAATGAGCAGTTCTTC. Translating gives CASSLTQGALVNEQFF.

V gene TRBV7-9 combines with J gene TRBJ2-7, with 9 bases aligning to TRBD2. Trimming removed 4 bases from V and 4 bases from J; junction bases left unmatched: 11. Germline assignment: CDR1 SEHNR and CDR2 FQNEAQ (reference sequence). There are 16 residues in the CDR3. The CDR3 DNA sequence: TGTGCCAGCAGCTCCAACCCTTGGACTAGCGATTACGAGCAGTACTTC. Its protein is CASSSNPWTSDYEQYF.

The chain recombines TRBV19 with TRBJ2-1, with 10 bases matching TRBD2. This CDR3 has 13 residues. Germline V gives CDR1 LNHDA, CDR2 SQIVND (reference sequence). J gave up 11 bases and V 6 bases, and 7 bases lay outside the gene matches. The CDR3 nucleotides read TGTGCCAGTAGCGATACACTAGCGGGGAAGCAGTTCTTC. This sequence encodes CASSDTLAGKQFF.

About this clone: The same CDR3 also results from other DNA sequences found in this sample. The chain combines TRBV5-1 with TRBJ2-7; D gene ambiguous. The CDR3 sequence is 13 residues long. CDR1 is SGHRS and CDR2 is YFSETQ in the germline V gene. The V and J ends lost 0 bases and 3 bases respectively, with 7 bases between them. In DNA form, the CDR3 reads TGCGCCAGCAGCTTGGTGGGGATCTACGAGCAGTACTTC. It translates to CASSLVGIYEQYF.

CDR3 loop: CASSLRGSEAFF. DNA of the CDR3: TGCGCCAGCAGCTTGAGAGGTTCTGAAGCTTTCTTT. The gene calls are TRBV5-1 and TRBJ1-1, with D unclear. CDR3 length: 12 amino acids. The germline CDR1 and CDR2 sequences are SGHRS and YFSETQ. V was pared by 1 base and J by 6 bases, with 7 bases between.

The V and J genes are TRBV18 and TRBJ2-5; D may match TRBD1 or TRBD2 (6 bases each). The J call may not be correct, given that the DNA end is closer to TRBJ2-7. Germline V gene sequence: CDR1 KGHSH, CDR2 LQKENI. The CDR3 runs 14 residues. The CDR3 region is CASSRRGDSYEQYF. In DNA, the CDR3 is TGTGCCAGCTCCAGAAGGGGGGACTCCTACGAGCAGTACTTC.

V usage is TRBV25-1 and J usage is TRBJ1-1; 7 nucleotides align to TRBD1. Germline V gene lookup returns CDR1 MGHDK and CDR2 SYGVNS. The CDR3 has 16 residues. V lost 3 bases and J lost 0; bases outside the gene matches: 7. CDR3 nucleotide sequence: TGTGCCAGCAGTGACCCAGGGGGGAAAATGAACACTGAAGCTTTCTTT. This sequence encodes CASSDPGGKMNTEAFF. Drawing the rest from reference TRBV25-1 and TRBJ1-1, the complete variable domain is EADIYQTPRYLVIGTGKKITLECSQTMGHDKMYWYQQDPGMELHLIHYSYGVNSTEKGDLSSESTVSRIRTEHFPLTLESARPSHTSQYLCASSDPGGKMNTEAFFGQGTRLTVV.

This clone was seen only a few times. DNA for the CDR3: TGTGCCAGCAGCTTAGCGCGCAACGGGAAAGAGACCCAGTACTTC. Protein product: CASSLARNGKETQYF. The chain is built from TRBV7-9 and TRBJ2-5; tentatively, D is TRBD2 (5 bases). The ends were cut back, 0 bases at V and 3 bases at J, with 11 bases in the middle. Germline-derived CDR1 and CDR2 are SEHNR and FQNEAQ (reference sequence). This CDR3 is 15 amino acids long.

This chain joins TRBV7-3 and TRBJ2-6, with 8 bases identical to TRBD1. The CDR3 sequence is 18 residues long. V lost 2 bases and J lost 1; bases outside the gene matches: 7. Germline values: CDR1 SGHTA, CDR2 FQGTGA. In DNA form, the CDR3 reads TGTGCCAGCAGCTTATTGGGGACAGGCCTTTCTGGGGCCAACGTCCTGACTTTC. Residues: CASSLLGTGLSGANVLTF.

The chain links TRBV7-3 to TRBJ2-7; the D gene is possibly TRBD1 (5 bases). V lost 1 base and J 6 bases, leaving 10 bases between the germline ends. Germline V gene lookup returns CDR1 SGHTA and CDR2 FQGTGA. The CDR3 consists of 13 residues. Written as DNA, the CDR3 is TGTGCCAGCAGCTTAAGCAGGGCCGCCGAGCAGTACTTC. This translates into CASSLSRAAEQYF.

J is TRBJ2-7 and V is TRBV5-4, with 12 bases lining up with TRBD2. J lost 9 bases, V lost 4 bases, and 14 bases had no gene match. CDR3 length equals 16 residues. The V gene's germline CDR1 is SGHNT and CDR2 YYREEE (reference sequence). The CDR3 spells CASSRELAGGINGQYF. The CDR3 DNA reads TGTGCCAGCAGCCGTGAACTAGCGGGAGGTATAAACGGGCAGTACTTC.

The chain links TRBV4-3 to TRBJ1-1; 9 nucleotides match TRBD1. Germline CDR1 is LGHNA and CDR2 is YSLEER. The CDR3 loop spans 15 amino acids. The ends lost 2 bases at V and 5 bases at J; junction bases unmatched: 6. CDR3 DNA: TGCGCCAGCAGCCAAACAGGGGGCGCGGGAACTGAAGCTTTCTTT. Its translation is CASSQTGGAGTEAFF.

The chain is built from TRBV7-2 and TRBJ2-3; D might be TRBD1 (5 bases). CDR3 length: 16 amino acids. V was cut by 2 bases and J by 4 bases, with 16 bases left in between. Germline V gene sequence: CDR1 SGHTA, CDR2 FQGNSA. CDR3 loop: CASSLQGARGPDTQYF. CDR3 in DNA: TGTGCCAGCAGCTTACAGGGCGCGCGAGGCCCAGATACGCAGTATTTT.